This T cell receptor beta chain is from a study of cytomegalovirus exposure and HLA in healthy donors. The study's findings and limits: An analysis that was carried out later associated 16,951 TCR beta sequences with HLA alleles at 0.05 false discovery rate.

It was with 60 Vbeta and 13 Jbeta primers that the PCR ran. The repertoire was sequenced with immunoSEQ multiplex PCR; TCRdb's copy has only in-frame clones and lacks some. The sample records 40,000 to 55,000 clones, around 80% being singletons. Comment on this clone: Its antigen is not identified.

In germline, CDR1 is SGHTA, CDR2 FQGTGA. The CDR3 is 14 residues long. V gave up 5 bases and J gave up 0 bases, with 9 bases separating them. The gene calls are TRBV7-3 and TRBJ2-3; D ambiguous. This clonotype originated in a boy younger than 18 in good health and CMV-seropositive. Input material: PBMCs. In DNA form, the CDR3 reads TGTGCCAGCAGCCGTGCCGCGAGCACAGATACGCAGTATTTT. As protein: CASSRAASTDTQYF.